The present TCR beta chain was sequenced within a study of T cell responses to AZD1222 COVID-19 vaccine. Study-wide findings and caveats: Possibly, clonal diversity was underestimated; donors were largely white British and included more females. Breadth and depth of Spike-specific TCRs rose after two AZD1222 doses.

This clone showed up just a few times. Its matching antigen is unknown. Measured with immunoSEQ multiplex PCR; TCRdb has only the in-frame clones, and not every one. The repertoire holds some 84,000 clones, approximately 88% seen once, with 16% in the top ten. The CDR3 has 15 residues. CDR1 SGHTS and CDR2 YDEGEE come from the germline V gene. Trimming cost V 3 bases and J 7 bases; bases outside gene matches: 11. This sequence joins TRBV5-8 and TRBJ2-7; 9 bases line up with TRBD2. This TCR came from an adult in good health. Material: peripheral blood, obtained on day 0 of AZD1222 vaccination. CDR3 DNA: TGTGCCAGCAGCTACCCGCCTAGCGGGATGAGGGAGCAGTACTTC. The encoded protein is CASSYPPSGMREQYF.